The following is a T cell receptor beta chain sequence with its context. The data originate from a study of blood T cells in healthy people across ages. Looked up from germline, CDR1 is SGHTA and CDR2 is FQGNSA. The CDR3 runs to 15 residues. Through a sample-barcoded 5' primer and a J-beta primer mix, a second PCR was run for roughly 6 to 11 cycles. TCRdb used MiXCR to reprocess the 5' RACE reads, holding one entry per CDR3 protein. The profile shows 760,000 or so distinct CDR3 sequences, roughly 25% of them singletons. These same records also appear under a second study, on T cells of mothers and their children.

The genes are TRBV7-2 and TRBJ2-5; D not resolved. The J call is in doubt because the DNA end fits TRBJ2-7 better. Input material: blood. This clonotype was sampled from a boy younger than 18 in good health. As DNA, the CDR3 is TGTGCCAGCAGCTTCTATACCGGCAGCTCCTACGAGCAGTACTTC. Translation: CASSFYTGSSYEQYF.